The present T cell receptor beta chain was sequenced within a study of CD8+CD57+ T cells in acquired aplastic anemia. Across the whole study: Yields of DNA that came from sorted CD4+ and CD8+ cells averaged about 2.9 ug. On average, healthy donors gave around 9.8 million reads for CD4+ cells.

Notes on this clonotype: Its antigen is unidentified.

For CDR3 and TCR beta VDJ profiling, genomic DNA was the template used. TCRdb called the reads again in MiXCR, with one record for every CDR3 protein. Of approximately 170,000 distinct CDR3 sequences listed, around 60% were seen once; the top ten hold less than 55%. V lost 10 bases and J lost 2, with 16 bases in between. This CDR3 has 14 amino acids. The germline V gene encodes CDR1 SNHLY and CDR2 FYNNEI. Study outcomes and limitations: Found in both controls and patients were 25 to 35 CD8+ CDR3 sequences.

Sequenced sample: sorted CD4+, CD8+, or CD8+CD57+ T cells (not recorded which) from PBMCs. This clonotype was obtained from a human donor in good health. This sequence joins TRBV2 and TRBJ2-3, with D possibly matching TRBD2 (6 bases). CDR3 nucleotides: TGTGCCACCCAGTCCGGGGGACCCACAGATACGCAGTATTTT. This sequence encodes CATQSGGPTDTQYF.